What follows are 8 T cell receptor beta chains derived from one specimen sequenced in a study of T cell repertoires in ileal Crohn's disease. As to time point: neoterminal ileum biopsy at postoperative endoscopy, about 6 months after surgery. Sequencing was performed with immunoSEQ multiplex PCR; in TCRdb, only in-frame clones are kept and a portion is missing. The sample consists of roughly 1,900 clones, more than 70% of them appearing once. What was sequenced was ileal tissue. These receptors were collected from an adult with Crohn's disease.

This clone was seen a handful of times. The J gene is TRBJ2-6, the V gene TRBV30; D is uncertain. Germline V gives CDR1 GTSNPN, CDR2 SVGIG (reference sequence). The V end was cut by 0 bases, the J end by 1 base, with 4 bases between. This CDR3 region has 14 residues. CDR3 sequence: CAWSVQSGANVLTF. The CDR3 bases are TGTGCCTGGAGTGTACAATCTGGGGCCAACGTCCTGACTTTC.

This chain links TRBV5-5 with TRBJ1-4; TRBD1 matches at 7 bases. Germline assignment: CDR1 SGHKS and CDR2 YYEKEE (reference sequence). The V segment lost 1 base and the J segment 13 bases; nucleotides outside the gene matches: 10. The CDR3 is made up of 14 amino acids. In nucleotides, the CDR3 is TGTGCCAGCAGCTTGCGGACAGGCCCGGAGATACTGTTTTTT. It yields the protein CASSLRTGPEILFF. The full variable domain, rest sourced from reference TRBV5-5 and TRBJ1-4, is DAGVTQSPTHLIKTRGQQVTLRCSPISGHKSVSWYQQVLGQGPQFIFQYYEKEERGRGNFPDRFSARQFPNYSSELNVNALLLGDSALYLCASSLRTGPEILFFGSGTQLSVL.

The V gene is TRBV6-5, the J gene TRBJ2-2; D is possibly TRBD1 (5 bases). V lost 0 bases and J lost 4, with 12 bases in between. From germline, CDR1 is MNHEY and CDR2 SVGAGI. CDR3 length: 16 residues. The CDR3 sequence: CASSYSTLRGTGELFF. The CDR3 DNA follows: TGTGCCAGCAGTTACTCAACACTAAGGGGCACCGGGGAGCTGTTTTTT.

This clone was observed a single time. V is TRBV5-5 and J is TRBJ2-7; 7 bases match TRBD2. The germline gives CDR1 SGHKS, CDR2 YYEKEE (reference sequence). The CDR3 loop spans 16 amino acids. Germline trimming cut 1 base from V and 6 bases from J; bases unmatched to any gene: 13. The CDR3 loop reads CASSLRREGWGGEQYF. The CDR3 DNA sequence: TGTGCCAGCAGCTTGCGCAGGGAGGGGTGGGGAGGCGAGCAGTACTTC.

The chain joins TRBV6-6 to TRBJ1-2, with TRBD1 as a possible D gene (6 bases). Germline CDR1 and CDR2: MNHNY and SVGAGI (reference sequence). V dropped 11 bases and J dropped 4 bases, with 17 bases sitting between them. This CDR3 contains 13 residues. CDR3 loop: CAARDTTFYGYTF. CDR3 DNA sequence: TGTGCCGCCAGGGACACCACCTTCTATGGCTACACCTTC.

The chain joins TRBV6-1 to TRBJ2-2, with D possibly matching TRBD2 (5 bases). V lost 8 bases to trimming and J lost 1 base, with 14 bases between them. Germline V lookup: CDR1 MNHNS, CDR2 SASEGT. The CDR3 totals 15 residues. DNA for the CDR3: TGTGCCAGCGGAAGAGGGTGGTTGAACACCGGGGAGCTGTTTTTT. It is translated as CASGRGWLNTGELFF.

The rearrangement links TRBV14 to TRBJ1-3; weak D call: TRBD1 (6 bases). Per the germline V gene, CDR1 is SGHDN and CDR2 is FVKESK. V lost 4 bases to trimming and J lost 0 bases, with 10 bases between them. The CDR3 is made up of 15 amino acids. Written as DNA, the CDR3 is TGTGCCAGCAGCCCGGGGGGCTTCTCTGGAAACACCATATATTTT. Translation gives CASSPGGFSGNTIYF.

This chain joins TRBV7-6 and TRBJ2-1; maybe TRBD2 (6 bases). Germline assignment: CDR1 SGHVS and CDR2 FNYEAQ. With 4 bases removed from V and 3 bases from J, the gap between germline ends came to 10 bases. This CDR3 spans 14 amino acids. CDR3 in DNA: TGTGCCAGCAGCTCGCCTAGCGACTACAATGAGCAGTTCTTC. Protein: CASSSPSDYNEQFF.